Listed below are T cell receptor beta chains from one sample, sequenced in a study of early T cells in non-severe SARS-CoV-2 infection. TCRdb ran MiXCR on the 5' RACE reads and lists one entry per CDR3 protein. Here the sample spans about 130,000 distinct CDR3 sequences, around 14% being singletons. Sequenced material: whole blood. All receptors derive from an adult who was a healthcare worker with PCR-confirmed SARS-CoV-2 infection or an uninfected control (not recorded which). Each CDR3 is given with its conserved first and last residue. The D gene is left open where the match is weak.

cdr3_aa v_call d_call j_call
CAWNRGPTEAFF TRBV30 TRBD1 TRBJ1-1
CACYPRGYGYTF TRBV30 . TRBJ1-2
CATSRDYRTYGYTF TRBV15 . TRBJ1-2
CASSQVSRGTEQFF TRBV4-1 . TRBJ2-1
CASSPLRGTIYNEQFF TRBV4-2 . TRBJ2-1
CASNLDSPNSGNTIYF TRBV21-1 . TRBJ1-3
CAWSARGRPSGELFF TRBV30 TRBD1 TRBJ2-2
CASSSVGNYGYTF TRBV7-2 . TRBJ1-2
CASSQDHGTALNSPLHF TRBV4-1 . TRBJ1-6
CASSAQGGSLHF TRBV11-2 TRBD1 TRBJ1-6
CASSQVTGGVLVEQFF TRBV4-2 TRBD1 TRBJ2-1
CASSFISGRGQETQYF TRBV5-4 TRBD2 TRBJ2-5
CASSPEWAKNIQYF TRBV4-1 . TRBJ2-4
CASSLGLWAAVGNTIYF TRBV7-9 . TRBJ1-3
CASTSQGFSSYNEQFF TRBV9 . TRBJ2-1
CASSLGPENNSPLHF TRBV5-5 . TRBJ1-6
CASLGEETEAFF TRBV6-6 . TRBJ1-1
CASIRTPNTGELFF TRBV3-1 . TRBJ2-2
CASSLAFSNYGYTF TRBV5-1 . TRBJ1-2
CASSYDTTSYNEQSF TRBV5-1 . TRBJ2-1
CASSVEFRGTEAFF TRBV9 . TRBJ1-1
CSTIPLMGQETQYF TRBV20-1 . TRBJ2-5
CASREGQGRETQYF TRBV27 TRBD1 TRBJ2-5
CAWSPDSYEQYF TRBV30 . TRBJ2-7
CASSAGQIQETQYF TRBV5-1 . TRBJ2-5
CASRAGTVYQETQYF TRBV10-2 TRBD1 TRBJ2-5